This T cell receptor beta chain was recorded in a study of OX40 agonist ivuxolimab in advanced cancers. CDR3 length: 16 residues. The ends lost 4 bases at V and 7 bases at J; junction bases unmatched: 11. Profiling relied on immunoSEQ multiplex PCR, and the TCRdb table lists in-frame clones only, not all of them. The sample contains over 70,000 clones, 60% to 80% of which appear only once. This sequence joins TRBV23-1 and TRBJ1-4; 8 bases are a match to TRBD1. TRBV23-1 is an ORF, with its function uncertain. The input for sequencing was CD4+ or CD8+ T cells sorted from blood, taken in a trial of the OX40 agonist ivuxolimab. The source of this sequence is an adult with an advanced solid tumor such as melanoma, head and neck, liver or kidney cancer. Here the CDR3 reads CASSLISQGVGEKLFF. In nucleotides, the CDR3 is TGCGCCAGCAGTCTCATATCACAGGGGGTCGGTGAAAAACTGTTTTTT.